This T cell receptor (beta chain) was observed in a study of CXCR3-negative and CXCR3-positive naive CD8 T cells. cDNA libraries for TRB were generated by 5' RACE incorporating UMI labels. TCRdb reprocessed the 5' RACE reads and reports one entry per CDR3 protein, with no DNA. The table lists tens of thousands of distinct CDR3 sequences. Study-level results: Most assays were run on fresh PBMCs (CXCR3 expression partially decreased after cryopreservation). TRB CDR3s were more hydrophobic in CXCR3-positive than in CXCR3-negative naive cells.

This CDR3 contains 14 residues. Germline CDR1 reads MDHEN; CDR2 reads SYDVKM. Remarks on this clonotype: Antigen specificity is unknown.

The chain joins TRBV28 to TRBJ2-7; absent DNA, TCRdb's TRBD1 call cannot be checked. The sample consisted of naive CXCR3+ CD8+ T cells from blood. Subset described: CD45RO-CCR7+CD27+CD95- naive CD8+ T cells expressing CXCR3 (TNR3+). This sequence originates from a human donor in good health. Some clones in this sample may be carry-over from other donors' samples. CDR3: CASTLAQGSYEQYF.